This T cell receptor (beta chain) was recorded in a study of spatial heterogeneity in lung cancer. As for the study in general: The cohort: 65 to 80 early-stage, untreated non-small cell lung cancer patients. In cases with available follow-up PBMC samples, these were sequenced at a median of about two years after resection.

Regarding the study as a whole: Follow-up blood showed ubiquitous expanded tumor TCRs less than blood at resection did.

On each TCR cDNA molecule, a unique molecular identifier was present. Using its own MiXCR run on the 5' RACE reads, TCRdb lists one record per CDR3 protein. The table has around 120,000 distinct CDR3 sequences, 12% seen once. Specified time point: blood at routine non-recurrence follow-up after resection. Tumor, nontumor lung or frozen PBMC supplied whole RNA, sequenced without sorting. Germline CDR1 KGHSH, CDR2 LQKENI. With 5 bases clipped from V and 5 bases from J, the junction kept 10 bases outside the gene matches. The CDR3 loop spans 16 amino acids. A remark on this clonotype: Its specificity is not known.

The sequenced sample was PBMCs, obtained at follow-up. The chain is built from TRBV18 and TRBJ1-4, with 8 bases fitting TRBD1. The TCR comes from a male donor with early-stage non-small cell lung cancer. CDR3 coding DNA: TGTGCCAGCTCATCCCCTCGGACAGGGACGAATGAAAAACTGTTTTTT. It specifies CASSSPRTGTNEKLFF.